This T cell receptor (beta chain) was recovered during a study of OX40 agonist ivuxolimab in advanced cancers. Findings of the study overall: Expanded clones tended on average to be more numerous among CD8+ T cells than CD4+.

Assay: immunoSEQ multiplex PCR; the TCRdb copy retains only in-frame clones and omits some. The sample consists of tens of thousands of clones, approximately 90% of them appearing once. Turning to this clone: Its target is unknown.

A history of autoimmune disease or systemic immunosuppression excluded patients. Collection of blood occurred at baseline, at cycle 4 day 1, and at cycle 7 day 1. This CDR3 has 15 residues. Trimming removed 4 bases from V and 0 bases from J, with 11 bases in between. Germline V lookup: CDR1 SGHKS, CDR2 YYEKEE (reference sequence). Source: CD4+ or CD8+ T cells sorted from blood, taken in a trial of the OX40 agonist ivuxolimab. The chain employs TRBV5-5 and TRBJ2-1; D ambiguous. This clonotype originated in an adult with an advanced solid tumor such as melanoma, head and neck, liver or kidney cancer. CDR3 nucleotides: TGTGCCAGCAGCCCGGACGGAAGCTCCTACAATGAGCAGTTCTTC. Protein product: CASSPDGSSYNEQFF.